This TCR beta chain was observed in a study of T-cell reconstitution after alpha-beta-depleted transplantation in children. Germline values: CDR1 LNHDA, CDR2 SQIVND (reference sequence). The length of the CDR3 is 15 residues. Trimming cost V 4 bases and J 6 bases; bases outside gene matches: 4. Unique molecular identifiers featured in how the TCRbeta library was prepared. TCRdb ran MiXCR on the PCR reads and lists one entry per CDR3 protein. The sample contains about 300,000 distinct CDR3 sequences, 10% of which appear only once. The chain employs TRBV19 and TRBJ2-1, with 12 bases fitting TRBD2. This specimen consisted of PBMCs, obtained before TCRalphabeta/CD19-depleted stem cell transplant. This receptor was obtained from a boy less than two years old with acute myeloid leukemia, due to receive a stem cell transplant. This CDR3 is CASSTTSGRRNEQFF. CDR3 bases: TGTGCCAGTAGTACGACTAGCGGGAGACGCAATGAGCAGTTCTTC.